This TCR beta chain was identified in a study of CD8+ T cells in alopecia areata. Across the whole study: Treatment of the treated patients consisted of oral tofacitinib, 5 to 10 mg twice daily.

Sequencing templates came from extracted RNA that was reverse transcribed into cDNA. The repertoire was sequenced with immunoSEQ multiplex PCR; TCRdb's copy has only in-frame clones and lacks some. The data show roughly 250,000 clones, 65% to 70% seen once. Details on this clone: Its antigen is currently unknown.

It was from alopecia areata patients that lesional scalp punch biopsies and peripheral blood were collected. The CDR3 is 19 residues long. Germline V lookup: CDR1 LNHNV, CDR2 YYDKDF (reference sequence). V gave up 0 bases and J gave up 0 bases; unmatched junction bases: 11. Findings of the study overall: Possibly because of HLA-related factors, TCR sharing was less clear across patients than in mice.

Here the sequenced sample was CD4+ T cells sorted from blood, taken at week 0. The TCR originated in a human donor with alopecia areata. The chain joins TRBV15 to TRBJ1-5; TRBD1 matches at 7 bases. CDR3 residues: CATSRDRQGGFNSNQPQHF. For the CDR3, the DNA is TGTGCCACCAGCAGAGATCGTCAGGGGGGCTTCAATAGCAATCAGCCCCAGCATTTT. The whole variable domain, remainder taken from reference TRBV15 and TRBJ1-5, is DAMVIQNPRYQVTQFGKPVTLSCSQTLNHNVMYWYQQKSSQAPKLLFHYYDKDFNNEADTPDNFQSRRPNTSFCFLDIRSPGLGDTAMYLCATSRDRQGGFNSNQPQHFGDGTRLSIL.